This TCR beta chain was sequenced during a study of blood T cell repertoires in COVID-19. Study-wide context: Samples came from the United States, Italy and Spain, spanning acute and convalescent COVID-19.

The V end lost 0 bases, the J end lost 8 bases, and 16 bases lay between the germline ends. The CDR3 is made up of 15 amino acids. Germline-derived CDR1 and CDR2 are LGHDT and YNNKEL (reference sequence). Only in-frame clones appear in the TCRdb table, and some are missing; sequencing was by immunoSEQ multiplex PCR. The sample lists about 150,000 clones, approximately 90% seen once, with more than 2% in the top ten. Material for sequencing was peripheral blood. The J gene is TRBJ1-2, the V gene TRBV3-1 (or the pseudogene TRBV3-2); D might be TRBD1 (5 bases). The sequence was collected from a woman between 65 and 79 years old with acute or convalescent COVID-19. CDR3 loop: CASSQDYGQGSGYTF. CDR3 nucleotide sequence: TGTGCCAGCAGCCAAGATTACGGGCAGGGTTCCGGCTACACCTTC.